A selection of T cell receptor beta chains follows, all from one sample in a study of cytomegalovirus exposure and HLA in healthy donors. The method was immunoSEQ multiplex PCR; TCRdb's version includes in-frame clones alone and lacks a portion of them. The table records a few hundred thousand clones, roughly 88% of them present only once. The sequenced material came from PBMCs. These receptors were taken from a woman in her late teens or twenties in good health and CMV-seronegative. Both conserved end residues are part of each CDR3. D genes are given only for firm matches. Clone sizes are given selectively: once, few, many, or a class where the clone is expanded.

J gene,D gene,V gene,clone size,CDR3 protein,CDR3 DNA
TRBJ2-3,-,TRBV15,-,CATSRVGGSPTDTQYF,TGTGCCACCAGCAGAGTTGGGGGGTCACCCACAGATACGCAGTATTTT
TRBJ2-7,TRBD2,TRBV9,-,CASSVEGTSGNEQYF,TGTGCCAGCAGCGTAGAAGGGACTAGCGGGAACGAGCAGTACTTC
TRBJ1-1,-,TRBV7-9,-,CASASGRAEAFF,TGTGCCAGCGCGTCAGGGAGGGCTGAAGCTTTCTTT
TRBJ1-4,-,TRBV4-1,-,CASSQDLAGPLRGKLFF,TGCGCCAGCAGCCAAGATCTGGCGGGGCCTCTTCGAGGGAAACTGTTTTTT
TRBJ1-5,TRBD1,TRBV28,-,CASKTGGNQPQHF,TGTGCCAGCAAGACAGGGGGCAATCAGCCCCAGCATTTT
TRBJ2-1,TRBD2,TRBV6-1,once,CASSDFPGGPSNEQFF,TGTGCCAGCAGTGATTTTCCGGGAGGGCCCTCGAATGAGCAGTTCTTC
TRBJ1-1,-,TRBV30,-,CAWTSGPTEAFF,TGTGCCTGGACCTCTGGGCCGACTGAAGCTTTCTTT
TRBJ2-1,TRBD2,TRBV4-2,-,CASSHILAGASANEQFF,TGTGCCAGCAGCCATATTCTAGCGGGAGCGAGCGCCAATGAGCAGTTCTTC
TRBJ1-1,-,TRBV30,few,CAWRGDMNTEAFF,TGTGCCTGGAGGGGGGACATGAACACTGAAGCTTTCTTT
TRBJ1-5,-,TRBV30,few,CAWRGHSNQPQHF,TGTGCCTGGAGGGGGCATAGCAATCAGCCCCAGCATTTT
TRBJ2-3,TRBD2,TRBV10-3,once,CAALPSGSYRSDTQYF,TGTGCCGCTCTCCCTAGCGGGAGCTATAGGAGTGATACGCAGTATTTT
TRBJ2-1,TRBD2,TRBV28,-,CASSLAGLAGSSYNEQFF,TGTGCCAGCAGTTTAGCTGGACTAGCGGGTAGCTCCTACAATGAGCAGTTCTTC
TRBJ1-2,-,TRBV13,-,CASSLGEAGNGYTF,TGTGCCAGCAGCTTAGGCGAGGCGGGGAATGGCTACACCTTC
TRBJ1-4,-,TRBV6-5,-,CASSDAGGGEKLFF,TGTGCCAGCAGCGACGCGGGGGGCGGTGAAAAACTGTTTTTT
TRBJ2-1,TRBD2,TRBV2,-,CASRLLAGRHNEQFF,TGTGCCAGCAGATTGCTAGCGGGAAGGCACAATGAGCAGTTCTTC
TRBJ2-7,TRBD2,TRBV11-2,-,CASSLRPSGAKYEQYF,TGTGCCAGCAGCTTAAGGCCTAGCGGTGCTAAATACGAGCAGTACTTC
TRBJ2-1,-,TRBV9,-,CASSVAGSTYNEQFF,TGTGCCAGCAGCGTAGCCGGGAGTACCTACAATGAGCAGTTCTTC
TRBJ2-3,TRBD1,TRBV28,-,CASSLPAGQGTDTQYF,TGTGCCAGCAGTTTACCGGCGGGACAGGGCACAGATACGCAGTATTTT
TRBJ2-7,TRBD2,TRBV27,-,CASMASGGYEQYF,TGTGCCAGTATGGCTAGCGGGGGCTACGAGCAGTACTTC
TRBJ1-1,-,TRBV5-6,-,CASSLSPNTEAFF,TGTGCCAGCAGCTTGAGCCCTAACACTGAAGCTTTCTTT
TRBJ2-1,-,TRBV27,-,CASSPDFYSYNEQFF,TGTGCCAGCAGTCCCGACTTCTACTCCTACAATGAGCAGTTCTTC